This T cell receptor beta chain emerged from a study of cytomegalovirus exposure and HLA in healthy donors. Primers included in the PCR were 60 Vbeta and 13 Jbeta primers. TCRdb's table, derived via immunoSEQ multiplex PCR, lists solely in-frame clones and lacks some. Altogether about 150,000 clones are present, roughly 80% being singletons, with the ten largest covering about 2.5%. V trimming: 6 bases; J trimming: 4 bases; junction bases outside the gene matches: 5. Germline CDR1 reads LNHNV; CDR2 reads YYDKDF (reference sequence). The CDR3 is 13 amino acids. The chain is built from TRBV15 and TRBJ2-7; 8 nucleotides agree with TRBD2. Source material: PBMCs. The receptor's source is a boy aged 2-9 years in good health and CMV-seronegative. The CDR3 sequence is CATRDSGGYEQYF. For the CDR3, the DNA is TGTGCCACCAGGGACAGCGGGGGTTACGAGCAGTACTTC.